A single sample gave rise to the 20 T cell receptor beta chains below, sequenced in a study of cytomegalovirus exposure and HLA in healthy donors. The PCR had 60 Vbeta and 13 Jbeta primers. The assay was immunoSEQ multiplex PCR, and TCRdb's table has in-frame clones only and misses some. The table records 29,000 or so clones, 62% of them present only once. Sequenced material: PBMCs. The source of these receptors is a male donor in good health and CMV-seropositive.

The genes are TRBV5-1 and TRBJ2-2; 10 nucleotides agree with TRBD2. Per germline, CDR1 SGHRS and CDR2 YFSETQ. Trimming at V came to 0 bases and at J to 6 bases, leaving 5 bases not matched to a gene. This CDR3 has 16 amino acids. The CDR3 region has the DNA TGCGCCAGCAGCTTGGACCTAGCGGGAGTTTCCGGGGAGCTGTTTTTT. This sequence encodes CASSLDLAGVSGELFF. Complete variable domain (other parts from reference TRBV5-1 and TRBJ2-2): KAGVTQTPRYLIKTRGQQVTLSCSPISGHRSVSWYQQTPGQGLQFLFEYFSETQRNKGNFPGRFSGRQFSNSRSEMNVSTLELGDSALYLCASSLDLAGVSGELFFGEGSRLTVL.

V and J are TRBV10-1 and TRBJ1-1; the D gene is possibly TRBD1 (5 bases). The V end lost 0 bases, the J end lost 4 bases, and 9 bases lay between the germline ends. There are 14 residues in the CDR3. Germline lookup yields CDR1 WNHNN and CDR2 SYGVQD (reference sequence). This CDR3 reads CASSESRGGTEAFF. The CDR3 DNA reads TGCGCCAGCAGTGAGTCGCGGGGGGGCACTGAAGCTTTCTTT.

The chain couples TRBV4-1 to TRBJ2-5, with D maybe TRBD2 (6 bases). Germline V CDR1 and CDR2: MGHRA, YSYEKL. The length of the CDR3 is 15 residues. Trimming pared 4 bases from V and 4 bases from J, leaving 16 bases between. CDR3 loop: CASSRGGGAGETQYF. DNA of the CDR3: TGCGCCAGCAGCCGTGGAGGAGGGGCAGGAGAGACCCAGTACTTC.

This chain uses TRBV6-1 with TRBJ2-7; possibly TRBD2 for D (6 bases). Germline V gives CDR1 MNHNS, CDR2 SASEGT. The CDR3 is 15 residues long. V was clipped by 6 bases and J by 2 bases, with 17 bases between them. The CDR3 here is CASSRGAIRTYEQYF. The CDR3 nucleotides are TGTGCCAGCAGCCGCGGGGCCATAAGGACCTACGAGCAGTACTTC.

This clone was recorded a few times. The chain is built from TRBV6-5 and TRBJ1-6; D is ambiguous. The V gene lost 6 bases and the J gene lost 3 bases, with 6 bases spanning the gap. CDR3 length equals 13 residues. Looked up from germline, CDR1 is MNHEY and CDR2 is SVGAGI. The CDR3 spells CASRNSYNSPLHF. The CDR3 DNA sequence: TGTGCCAGCAGAAACAGCTATAATTCACCCCTCCACTTT.

This clone was seen a few times. The J gene is TRBJ2-1, the V gene TRBV1; TRBD2, the table's D call, lacks a check against the DNA. TRBV1 constitutes a pseudogene. The CDR3 extends over 16 amino acids. CDR3: CTSSYLEKLAYNEQFF. CDR3 in DNA: TGCACCAGCAGCTATCTAGAGAAGCTAGCGTACAATGAGCAGTTCTTC.

This clone was seen a few times. The rearrangement uses TRBV6-1 and TRBJ1-2; 7 positions match TRBD1. The CDR3 contains 16 residues. V gave up 0 bases and J gave up 0 bases; unmatched junction bases: 4. CDR1 MNHNS and CDR2 SASEGT come from the germline V gene. CDR3 in DNA: TGTGCCAGCAGTGAAGCGCTGAGGGGGCCTAACTATGGCTACACCTTC. It translates to CASSEALRGPNYGYTF.

The gene calls are TRBV6-1 and TRBJ1-2, with a tentative D call TRBD1 (5 bases). From germline, CDR1 is MNHNS and CDR2 SASEGT. Trimming shortened V by 3 bases and J by 4 bases, and 15 bases separated the two germline ends. The CDR3 contains 15 residues. CDR3: CASSEGRALLYGYTF. CDR3 sequence (DNA): TGTGCCAGCAGTGAGGGCAGGGCCCTACTCTATGGCTACACCTTC.

This clone was counted between two and nine times. This chain uses TRBV18 with TRBJ1-4; D ambiguous. Germline CDR1 KGHSH, CDR2 LQKENI. V lost 3 bases and J 0 bases, leaving 11 bases between the germline ends. The CDR3 runs 16 residues. The DNA of the CDR3 is TGTGCCAGCTCACCTACGCCCTATGCAACTAATGAAAAACTGTTTTTT. Encoded protein: CASSPTPYATNEKLFF. Full variable domain (outside the CDR3, taken from reference TRBV18 and TRBJ1-4): NAGVMQNPRHLVRRRGQEARLRCSPMKGHSHVYWYRQLPEEGLKFMVYLQKENIIDESGMPKERFSAEFPKEGPSILRIQQVVRGDSAAYFCASSPTPYATNEKLFFGSGTQLSVL.

The chain joins TRBV5-4 to TRBJ1-1; D gene uncertain. With 4 bases removed from V and 0 bases from J, the gap between germline ends came to 13 bases. The CDR3 contains 15 residues. Germline V CDR1 and CDR2: SGHNT, YYREEE (reference sequence). In DNA form, the CDR3 reads TGTGCCAGCAGCCCGATGGGCGCCCTGAACACTGAAGCTTTCTTT. Amino acids: CASSPMGALNTEAFF.

This sequence joins TRBV2 and TRBJ2-7; D ambiguous. Germline V gives CDR1 SNHLY, CDR2 FYNNEI. The CDR3 extends over 13 amino acids. V lost 2 bases and J lost 2, with 7 bases in between. The CDR3, as DNA: TGTGCCAGCAGTGAACAGGCTACCTACGAGCAGTACTTC. Translated, it gives CASSEQATYEQYF.

The V call is TRBV30, the J call TRBJ2-7, with 7 bases matching TRBD2. Looked up from germline, CDR1 is GTSNPN and CDR2 is SVGIG (reference sequence). The V gene end was trimmed by 1 base and the J gene end by 7 bases; junction bases not matched to a gene: 13. CDR3 length equals 15 residues. CDR3 DNA: TGTGCCTGGAGTGGTTTGTCCAGCGGGATTGGGGAGCAGTACTTC. It yields the protein CAWSGLSSGIGEQYF.

The chain uses TRBV6-5 and TRBJ2-7; 9 nucleotides line up with TRBD1. J lost 7 bases, V lost 6 bases, and 7 bases had no gene match. This CDR3 spans 13 amino acids. From germline, CDR1 is MNHEY and CDR2 SVGAGI. CDR3 residues: CASRTGTGLEQYF. CDR3 sequence (DNA): TGTGCCAGCAGGACCGGGACAGGGCTTGAGCAGTACTTC.

CDR3 in DNA: TGTGCCAGTAGTACCCATGGCGGCTACGAGCAGTACTTC. It specifies CASSTHGGYEQYF. The chain carries TRBV19 and TRBJ2-7; no definite D call. The CDR3 sequence is 13 residues long. Germline CDR1 reads LNHDA; CDR2 reads SQIVND (reference sequence). V was cut by 4 bases and J by 3 bases, with 10 bases left in between.

The rearrangement links TRBV6-1 to TRBJ2-5; 7 nucleotides agree with TRBD2. This CDR3 spans 14 amino acids. Germline trimming cut 0 bases from V and 11 bases from J; bases unmatched to any gene: 9. Germline V CDR1 and CDR2: MNHNS, SASEGT. The CDR3 protein is CASSEAGGPYEQYF. CDR3 DNA sequence: TGTGCCAGCAGTGAAGCGGGAGGGCCCTATGAGCAGTACTTC.

The rearrangement links TRBV7-9 to TRBJ1-4; 12 bases fit TRBD1. The CDR3 sequence is 14 residues long. CDR1 and CDR2 (germline): SEHNR, FQNEAQ (reference sequence). V lost 5 bases, J lost 10 bases, and 5 bases stayed unmatched. The CDR3 DNA follows: TGTGCCAGCAGCCTCGGGACAGGGGGCGGAAAACTGTTTTTT. It encodes CASSLGTGGGKLFF.

The gene calls are TRBV5-1 and TRBJ2-5, with D possibly matching TRBD1 (6 bases). Looked up from germline, CDR1 is SGHRS and CDR2 is YFSETQ. The CDR3 has 14 amino acids. The V gene lost 4 bases and the J gene lost 4 bases, with 14 bases spanning the gap. The CDR3 reads CASSQGGSGETQYF. Here the CDR3 DNA reads TGCGCCAGCAGCCAAGGGGGTTCCGGAGAGACCCAGTACTTC.

The chain has TRBV6-6 and TRBJ2-2, with TRBD1 matching over 7 bases. CDR1 is MNHNY and CDR2 is SVGAGI in the germline V gene (reference sequence). The CDR3 is 14 residues long. Trimming took 9 bases from V and 0 from J; bases not matched to a gene: 4. For the CDR3, the DNA is TGTGCCAGTACAGGGGCCGCGAACACCGGGGAGCTGTTTTTT. Its translation is CASTGAANTGELFF.

J is TRBJ1-1 and V is TRBV6-5; TRBD1 matches at 10 bases. Unmatched junction bases numbered 5, after V lost 5 bases and J lost 5 bases. Germline V gives CDR1 MNHEY, CDR2 SVGAGI. CDR3 length equals 14 residues. CDR3 protein: CASSKGQGLTEAFF. As DNA, the CDR3 is TGTGCCAGCAGTAAGGGACAGGGGTTGACTGAAGCTTTCTTT.

This clone was seen a few times. The CDR3 loop is CALGQGAYEQYF. The CDR3 nucleotides read TGTGCCCTCGGACAGGGGGCGTACGAGCAGTACTTC. The chain employs TRBV28 and TRBJ2-7; 11 bases are a match to TRBD1. Germline V lookup: CDR1 MDHEN, CDR2 SYDVKM. Trimming at V came to 11 bases and at J to 4 bases, leaving 4 bases not matched to a gene. This CDR3 comprises 12 residues.